The next 21 T cell receptor beta chains were all read from a single sample in a study of neurological immune-mediated disorders. Each CDR3 protein is one row after TCRdb ran MiXCR on the 5' RACE reads. The profile shows 50,000 to 65,000 distinct CDR3 sequences, more than 3% of them singletons. The sequenced sample consisted of PBMCs. These receptors originate from a man under 40 with multiple sclerosis.

This clonotype was counted ten times or more. The V and J genes are TRBV28 and TRBJ2-3, with TRBD1 matching over 10 bases. Per germline, CDR1 MDHEN and CDR2 SYDVKM. The length of the CDR3 is 14 residues. V lost 6 bases and J lost 5; bases outside the gene matches: 5. CDR3 coding DNA: TGTGCCAGCAGCCGGCGGACAGGGGGAGATACGCAGTATTTT. It specifies CASSRRTGGDTQYF.

Many counts were recorded for this clonotype. This sequence joins TRBV11-2 and TRBJ1-1, with D possibly being TRBD1 (5 bases). The CDR3 runs 16 residues. Germline V CDR1 and CDR2: SGHAT, FQNNGV. Trimming cost V 5 bases and J 0 bases, with 16 bases left between them. CDR3 in amino acids: CASSASGLQMNTEAFF. Written as DNA, the CDR3 is TGTGCCAGCAGCGCATCGGGACTGCAGATGAACACTGAAGCTTTCTTT.

V and J are TRBV2 and TRBJ1-1, with 8 positions matching TRBD1. Germline values: CDR1 SNHLY, CDR2 FYNNEI. The CDR3 sequence is 20 residues long. V was pared by 6 bases and J by 0 bases, with 21 bases of the junction left unmatched. CDR3 nucleotide sequence: TGTGCCAGCAGCGACGGGGACAGGTTCGTAATTGGGAGCATGAACACTGAAGCTTTCTTT. Encoded protein: CASSDGDRFVIGSMNTEAFF.

This clonotype showed up many times. The chain couples TRBV6-5 to TRBJ2-7, with D possibly being TRBD1 (6 bases). The V and J ends lost 4 bases and 2 bases respectively, with 15 bases between them. The germline CDR1 and CDR2 sequences are MNHEY and SVGAGI. The CDR3 totals 15 residues. CDR3 amino acids: CASSSTSQGTYEQYF. CDR3 sequence (DNA): TGTGCCAGCAGTTCCACCTCACAGGGAACCTACGAGCAGTACTTC.

This clonotype has a count of ten or more. The chain is built from TRBV11-3 and TRBJ2-3; D call uncertain. This CDR3 is 13 amino acids long. V lost 3 bases and J lost 1, with 5 bases in between. Germline V gives CDR1 SGHNT, CDR2 YENEEA. The CDR3 here is CASSFHGTDTQYF. In DNA, the CDR3 is TGTGCCAGCAGCTTCCACGGCACAGATACGCAGTATTTT.

This clonotype was observed many times. This rearrangement joins TRBV5-1 to TRBJ1-1, with a weak D call TRBD1 (6 bases). From germline, CDR1 is SGHRS and CDR2 YFSETQ. Trimming cost V 5 bases and J 1 base, with 15 bases left between them. CDR3 length: 15 amino acids. CDR3 region: CASRKTGTPNTEAFF. In DNA, the CDR3 is TGCGCCAGCAGGAAAACAGGGACCCCGAACACTGAAGCTTTCTTT.

Many counts were recorded for this clonotype. The chain is built from TRBV5-5 and TRBJ2-5; TRBD1 is a possible D gene (5 bases). CDR3 length equals 15 residues. V lost 3 bases and J lost 0, with 12 bases in between. From germline, CDR1 is SGHKS and CDR2 YYEKEE (reference sequence). CDR3 coding DNA: TGTGCCAGCAGCTGGGGCCTCTTGTACCAAGAGACCCAGTACTTC. Its protein product is CASSWGLLYQETQYF.

This clonotype was detected many times. The CDR3 DNA sequence: TGTGCCAGCAGCTTAGTTGGACAGGGAATGTTGGATACGCAGTATTTT. Translating it yields CASSLVGQGMLDTQYF. V and J are TRBV7-8 and TRBJ2-3; 8 bases agree with TRBD1. Germline CDR1 reads SGHVS; CDR2 reads FQNEAQ. V was clipped by 1 base and J by 6 bases; unmatched bases: 9. The CDR3 runs 16 residues.

This clonotype came up many times. The chain employs TRBV14 and TRBJ2-7; D ambiguous. The ends were cut back, 5 bases at V and 3 bases at J, with 14 bases in the middle. The CDR3 totals 14 residues. Germline-derived CDR1 and CDR2 are SGHDN and FVKESK. CDR3 nucleotides: TGTGCCAGCAGCGGGATGAGCCGTCTCTACGAGCAGTACTTC. Protein product: CASSGMSRLYEQYF.

This clonotype occurred many times. This CDR3 reads CASSPRTEANYGYTF. The CDR3 bases are TGCGCCAGCAGCCCTCGGACAGAAGCTAACTATGGCTACACCTTC. The chain couples TRBV4-1 to TRBJ1-2; TRBD1 might be the D (6 bases). V gave up 4 bases and J gave up 0 bases, with 12 bases separating them. CDR3 length: 15 amino acids. Germline lookup yields CDR1 MGHRA and CDR2 YSYEKL.

This clonotype was counted ten times or more. V is TRBV11-2 and J is TRBJ2-7; the D is unclear. V was trimmed by 1 base and J by 7 bases, leaving 8 bases between them. The CDR3 is made up of 12 amino acids. Germline CDR1 is SGHAT and CDR2 is FQNNGV. CDR3 loop: CASSLAAGEQYF. CDR3 nucleotides: TGTGCCAGCAGCTTAGCAGCCGGGGAGCAGTACTTC.

The rearrangement links TRBV20-1 to TRBJ1-2, with TRBD1 as a possible D gene (5 bases). The germline V and J ends were trimmed by 0 bases and 6 bases, with 14 bases remaining between them. Germline V gene lookup returns CDR1 DFQATT and CDR2 SNEGSKA (reference sequence). The CDR3 extends over 14 amino acids. CDR3 protein: CSARDRDGGDGYTF. The DNA of the CDR3 is TGCAGTGCTAGAGACCGGGACGGGGGGGATGGCTACACCTTC.

This clonotype was picked up many times. The CDR3 sequence: CASSAGQDNSPLHF. The CDR3 coding sequence is TGCGCCAGCAGCGCCGGACAGGATAATTCACCCCTCCACTTT. The chain is built from TRBV5-1 and TRBJ1-6, with 7 nucleotides matching TRBD1. The length of the CDR3 is 14 residues. Germline V gene data show CDR1 as SGHRS and CDR2 as YFSETQ. V gave up 4 bases and J gave up 5 bases; unmatched junction bases: 3.

There are many counts of this clonotype. J is TRBJ2-7 and V is TRBV18, with 9 bases lining up with TRBD1. Germline CDR1 is KGHSH and CDR2 is LQKENI. V was clipped by 1 base and J by 6 bases; unmatched bases: 13. CDR3 length equals 17 residues. The CDR3 loop reads CASSPLAGGQGSREQYF. As DNA, the CDR3 is TGTGCCAGCTCACCACTCGCAGGGGGACAGGGTAGTCGCGAGCAGTACTTC.

This clonotype was observed many times. CDR3 in amino acids: CSARDWDRNNSPLHF. In nucleotides, the CDR3 is TGCAGTGCTAGAGATTGGGACAGAAATAATTCACCCCTCCACTTT. This chain joins TRBV20-1 and TRBJ1-6, with 7 bases that match TRBD1. V lost 0 bases, J lost 5 bases, and 4 bases stayed unmatched. This CDR3 region has 15 residues. Germline CDR1 is DFQATT and CDR2 is SNEGSKA (reference sequence).

This clonotype was recorded a few times. V gene TRBV20-1 combines with J gene TRBJ2-2, with D possibly matching TRBD1 (6 bases). Germline V CDR1 and CDR2: DFQATT, SNEGSKA (reference sequence). The CDR3 runs to 13 residues. Trimming left V 4 bases short and J 1 base short, with 7 bases between. DNA for the CDR3: TGCAGTGCTACAGGGGAGAACACCGGGGAGCTGTTTTTT. Protein sequence: CSATGENTGELFF.

About this clonotype: A read error likely explains this, since a far larger clone differs by one base. The V gene is TRBV7-9, the J gene TRBJ1-1; D uncertain. V shed 6 bases and J shed 5 bases, with 7 bases lying between them. Germline lookup yields CDR1 SEHNR and CDR2 FQNEAQ (reference sequence). The length of the CDR3 is 11 residues. CDR3 residues: CASRLDTEAFF. In nucleotides, the CDR3 is TGTGCCAGCAGACTCGATACTGAAGCTTTCTTT.

This clonotype was observed at least ten times. In nucleotides, the CDR3 is TGTGCCAGCAGTTTAGGGACTAGCGGGGGGGCGGGATACAATGAGCAGTTCTTC. This codes for CASSLGTSGGAGYNEQFF. The chain combines TRBV12-3 or TRBV12-4 with TRBJ2-1, with TRBD2 identical over 15 bases. J was trimmed by 4 bases and V by 1 base; bases with no gene match: 5. The CDR3 extends over 18 amino acids.

At least ten counts were recorded for this clonotype. The chain joins TRBV29-1 to TRBJ2-2; TRBD1 or TRBD2 may be the D gene (5 bases each). The V gene lost 6 bases and the J gene lost 4 bases, with 18 bases spanning the gap. This CDR3 has 15 residues. Germline V gives CDR1 SQVTM, CDR2 ANQGSEA. The CDR3 is CSVATGRRGTGELFF. CDR3 DNA: TGCAGCGTAGCTACAGGCCGTCGGGGCACCGGGGAGCTGTTTTTT.

This clonotype showed up many times. V gene TRBV7-9 combines with J gene TRBJ1-4, with D possibly matching TRBD1 (5 bases). Trimming left V 5 bases short and J 5 bases short, with 12 bases between. The CDR3 is 14 amino acids. Per the germline V gene, CDR1 is SEHNR and CDR2 is FQNEAQ (reference sequence). CDR3 bases: TGTGCCAGCAGCCAGACAGAGTTAAATGAAAAACTGTTTTTT. Amino acids: CASSQTELNEKLFF. Full variable domain (outside the CDR3, taken from reference TRBV7-9 and TRBJ1-4): DTGVSQNPRHKITKRGQNVTFRCDPISEHNRLYWYRQTLGQGPEFLTYFQNEAQLEKSRLLSDRFSAERPKGSFSTLEIQRTEQGDSAMYLCASSQTELNEKLFFGSGTQLSVL.

This clonotype has ten or more counts. The rearrangement uses TRBV29-1 and TRBJ1-2, with TRBD1 as a possible D gene (5 bases). The ends were cut back, 4 bases at V and 3 bases at J, with 18 bases in the middle. This CDR3 is 15 amino acids long. Germline-derived CDR1 and CDR2 are SQVTM and ANQGSEA. The DNA of the CDR3 is TGCAGCGTTGGGGGGACGTCTCAGGGAGACTATGGCTACACCTTC. This encodes CSVGGTSQGDYGYTF.